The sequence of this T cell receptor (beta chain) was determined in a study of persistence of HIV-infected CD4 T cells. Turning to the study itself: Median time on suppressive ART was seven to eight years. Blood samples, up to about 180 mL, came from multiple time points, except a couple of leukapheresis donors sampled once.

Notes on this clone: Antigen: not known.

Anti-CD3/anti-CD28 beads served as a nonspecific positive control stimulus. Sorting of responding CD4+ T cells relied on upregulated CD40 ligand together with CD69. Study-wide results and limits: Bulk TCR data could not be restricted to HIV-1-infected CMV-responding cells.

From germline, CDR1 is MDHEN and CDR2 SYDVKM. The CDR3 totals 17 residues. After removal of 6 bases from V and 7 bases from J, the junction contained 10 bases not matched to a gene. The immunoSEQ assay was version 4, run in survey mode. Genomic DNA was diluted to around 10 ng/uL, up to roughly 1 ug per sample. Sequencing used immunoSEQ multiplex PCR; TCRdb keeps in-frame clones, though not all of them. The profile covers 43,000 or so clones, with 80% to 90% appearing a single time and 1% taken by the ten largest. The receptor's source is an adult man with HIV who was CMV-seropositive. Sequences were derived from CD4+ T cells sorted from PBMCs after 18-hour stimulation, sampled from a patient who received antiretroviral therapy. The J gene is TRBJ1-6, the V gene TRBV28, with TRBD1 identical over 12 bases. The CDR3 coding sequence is TGTGCCAGCAGCATGATGGGACAGGGGGCGGGAAATTCACCCCTCCACTTT. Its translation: CASSMMGQGAGNSPLHF.